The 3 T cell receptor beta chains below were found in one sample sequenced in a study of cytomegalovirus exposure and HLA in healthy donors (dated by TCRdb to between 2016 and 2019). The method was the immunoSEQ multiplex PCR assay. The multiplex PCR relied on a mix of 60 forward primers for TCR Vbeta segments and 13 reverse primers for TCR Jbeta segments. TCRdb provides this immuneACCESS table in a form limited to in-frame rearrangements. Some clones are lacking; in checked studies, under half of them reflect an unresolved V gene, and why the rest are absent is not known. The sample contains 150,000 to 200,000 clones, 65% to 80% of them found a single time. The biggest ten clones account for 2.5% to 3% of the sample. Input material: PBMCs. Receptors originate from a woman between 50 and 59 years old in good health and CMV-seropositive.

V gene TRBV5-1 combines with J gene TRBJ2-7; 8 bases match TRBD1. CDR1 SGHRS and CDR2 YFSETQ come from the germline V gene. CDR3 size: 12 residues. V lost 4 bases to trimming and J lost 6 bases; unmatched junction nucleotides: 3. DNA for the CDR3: TGCGCCAGCAGCACGGACAGGGCCGAGCAGTACTTC. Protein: CASSTDRAEQYF.

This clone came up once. CDR3 loop: CASSAPGTGDNEQFF. CDR3 nucleotides: TGCGCCAGCAGCGCGCCCGGGACAGGGGACAATGAGCAGTTCTTC. V and J are TRBV5-1 and TRBJ2-1, with 10 nucleotides matching TRBD1. This CDR3 has 15 residues. V shed 4 bases and J 5 bases; nucleotides not matched to a gene: 6. CDR1 is SGHRS, CDR2 YFSETQ, per germline.

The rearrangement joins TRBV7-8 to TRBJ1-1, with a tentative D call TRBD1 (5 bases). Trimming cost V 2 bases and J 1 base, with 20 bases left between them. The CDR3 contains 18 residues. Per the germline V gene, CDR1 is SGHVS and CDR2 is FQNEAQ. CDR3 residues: CASSLFLLDAGPNTEAFF. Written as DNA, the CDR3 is TGTGCCAGCAGCTTATTTTTGCTCGACGCAGGGCCGAACACTGAAGCTTTCTTT.